This T cell receptor (beta chain) was obtained from a study of Ad26.COV2.S vaccination and SARS-CoV-2 variants. Overall study: Intramuscular Ad26.COV2.S at 5x10^10 or 1x10^11 viral particles.

Documented treatment: roughly 18 received Ad26.COV2.S at low or high dose, single or two shots; about 5 received placebo; per-sample allocation not given. Collection of the samples took place on day 63 after the first injection of vaccine or placebo. Donation came from an adult in Boston who was aged 18-55 years. Vaccination used an Ad26 vector expressing Wuhan-strain SARS-CoV-2 spike. Points from the study as a whole: Using TCR breadth and depth analyses may have led to underestimated total T cell responses.

The table came from immunoSEQ multiplex PCR; TCRdb's copy has only in-frame clones and leaves some out. The sample lists about 680,000 clones, around 92% seen once, with about 1.5% in the top ten. To note about this clone: Its matching antigen is unknown.

The CDR3 runs to 18 residues. Germline trimming cut 4 bases from V and 0 bases from J; bases unmatched to any gene: 9. Germline CDR1 reads SGHRS; CDR2 reads YFSETQ. This chain links TRBV5-1 with TRBJ2-2, with 10 bases that match TRBD2. Sequences were derived from peripheral blood, sampled in a trial of Ad26.COV2.S vaccine versus placebo. The source is a person between 18 and 65 years old who received the Ad26.COV2.S COVID-19 vaccine or a placebo. The CDR3 DNA is TGCGCCAGCAGCCCTCGGGGTAGCGGGGGGCCGAACACCGGGGAGCTGTTTTTT. This encodes CASSPRGSGGPNTGELFF.